A selection of T cell receptor beta chains follows, all from one sample in a study of identical twins. TCRdb reanalysed the 5' RACE reads using MiXCR and keeps one entry per CDR3 protein. Of some 600,000 distinct CDR3 sequences listed, about 7.1% were seen once; the top ten hold around 1.6%. This sample also belongs to another study, concerning yellow fever vaccine responses in identical twins.

The sample was PBMCs. Receptors were obtained from a young woman in good health. CDR3s include the opening cysteine and the closing phenylalanine or tryptophan. A D gene is named only where the DNA matches it firmly. Clone size is given for some rows only: seen once, a few or many times, or a class if the clone is expanded.

v_gene	j_gene	d_gene	abundance	CDR3nt	CDR3aa
TRBV2	TRBJ2-7	NA	few	TGTGCCAGCAGTGACAGAAACTACGAGCAGTACTTC	CASSDRNYEQYF
TRBV20-1	TRBJ2-1	TRBD2	NA	TGCAGTGCAACTACTGGACTAGCGAACAACTACAATGAGCAGTTCTTC	CSATTGLANNYNEQFF
TRBV7-8	TRBJ2-3	NA	few	TGTGCCAGCAACAAGGGCGGGACCAGGGTCACAGATACGCAGTATTTT	CASNKGGTRVTDTQYF
TRBV20-1	TRBJ2-1	NA	many	TGCAGTGCTAGGAACCCACAGGGCATCCACCCCAACTACAATGAGCAGTTCTTC	CSARNPQGIHPNYNEQFF
TRBV20-1	TRBJ1-1	NA	many	TGCAGTGCTAGGTCTTTGCGCATGAACACTGAAGCTTTCTTT	CSARSLRMNTEAFF
TRBV20-1	TRBJ2-1	TRBD2	NA	TGCAGTGCTAGCGGGGGGGCCCTTGAGCAGTTCTTC	CSASGGALEQFF
TRBV12-3/TRBV12-4	TRBJ2-7	TRBD1	few	TGTGCCAGCAGAACAGGGGGCGAAGGCTACGAGCAGTACTTC	CASRTGGEGYEQYF
TRBV29-1	TRBJ2-7	NA	few	TGCAGCGTTGAAGACCCCAAATACGGCTCCTACGAGCAGTACTTC	CSVEDPKYGSYEQYF
TRBV2	TRBJ2-1	NA	many	TGTGCCAGCGAGGGGGGCTCCTACAATGAGCAGTTCTTC	CASEGGSYNEQFF
TRBV29-1	TRBJ2-1	TRBD2	NA	TGCAGCGGCGGACGGGAGGGCCGCTACAATGAGCAGTTCTTC	CSGGREGRYNEQFF
TRBV29-1	TRBJ2-5	NA	many	TGCAGCGTTTCCGGGACCGTGTACCAAGAGACCCAGTACTTC	CSVSGTVYQETQYF
TRBV5-1	TRBJ2-2	TRBD1	many	TGCGCCAGCAGCGAGGACAGGGGCGCCACCGGGGAGCTGTTTTTT	CASSEDRGATGELFF
TRBV12-3/TRBV12-4	TRBJ1-4	NA	many	TGTGCCAGCAGTTTACTTGGAACTAATGAAAAACTGTTTTTT	CASSLLGTNEKLFF
TRBV28	TRBJ2-1	NA	many	TGTGCCAGCAGTCCGGCCGGGAGTGCCCCTAACAATGAGCAGTTCTTC	CASSPAGSAPNNEQFF